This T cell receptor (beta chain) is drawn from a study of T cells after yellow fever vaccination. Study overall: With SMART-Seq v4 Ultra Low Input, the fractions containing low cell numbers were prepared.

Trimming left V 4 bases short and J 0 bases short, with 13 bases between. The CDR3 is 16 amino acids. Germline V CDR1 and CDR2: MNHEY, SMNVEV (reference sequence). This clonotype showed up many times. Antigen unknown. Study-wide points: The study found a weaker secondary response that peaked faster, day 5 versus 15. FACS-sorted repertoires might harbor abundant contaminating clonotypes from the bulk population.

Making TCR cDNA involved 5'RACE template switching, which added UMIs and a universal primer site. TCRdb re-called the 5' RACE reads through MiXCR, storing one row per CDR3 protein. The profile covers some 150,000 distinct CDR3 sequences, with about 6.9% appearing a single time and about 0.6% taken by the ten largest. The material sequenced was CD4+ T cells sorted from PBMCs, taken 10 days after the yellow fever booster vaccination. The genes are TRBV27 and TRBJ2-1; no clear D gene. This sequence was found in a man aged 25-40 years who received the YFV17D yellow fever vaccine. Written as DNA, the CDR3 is TGTGCCAGCAGTTCACCCCGGGTTAGCTCCTACAATGAGCAGTTCTTC. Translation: CASSSPRVSSYNEQFF.